This T cell receptor beta chain derives from a study of cytomegalovirus exposure and HLA in healthy donors. Findings and limits, study-wide: Per a prior analysis, the majority of TCR beta V segments were productive roughly 87% or roughly 30% of the time.

With 0 bases clipped from V and 0 bases from J, the junction kept 13 bases outside the gene matches. From germline, CDR1 is SEHNR and CDR2 FQNEAQ (reference sequence). The CDR3 covers 19 residues. Concerning this clone: Antigen unknown.

The PCR contained 60 Vbeta and 13 Jbeta primers. Sequencing used immunoSEQ multiplex PCR; TCRdb keeps in-frame clones, though not all of them. The data contain under 200,000 clones, roughly 82% of them singletons. Material for sequencing was PBMCs. This chain joins TRBV7-9 and TRBJ1-2; TRBD1 aligns across 7 bases. This TCR was sampled from a woman aged 50 to 60 in good health and CMV-seropositive. CDR3 residues: CASSLAALDRELPNYGYTF. The CDR3 DNA is TGTGCCAGCAGCTTAGCGGCGCTCGACAGGGAACTCCCTAACTATGGCTACACCTTC.